This TCR beta chain was found in a study of blood T cell repertoires in COVID-19. Germline V gene sequence: CDR1 MNHEY, CDR2 SMNVEV (reference sequence). V lost 6 bases and J lost 2, with 25 bases in between. The CDR3 contains 19 residues. Assay used: immunoSEQ multiplex PCR; TCRdb lists only in-frame clones, some missing. The repertoire holds 380,000 or so clones, with 80% to 90% as singletons. Patients from Seattle were sampled longitudinally, starting during active infection. This sequence joins TRBV27 and TRBJ1-4; D is undetermined. Sequencing input: peripheral blood. This TCR came from a woman aged 60-70 years with COVID-19, enrolled during active disease. DNA for the CDR3: TGTGCCAGCAGGTACGTCCGGAGACAACAACTAGTCACTAATGAAAAACTGTTTTTT. Translation gives CASRYVRRQQLVTNEKLFF.